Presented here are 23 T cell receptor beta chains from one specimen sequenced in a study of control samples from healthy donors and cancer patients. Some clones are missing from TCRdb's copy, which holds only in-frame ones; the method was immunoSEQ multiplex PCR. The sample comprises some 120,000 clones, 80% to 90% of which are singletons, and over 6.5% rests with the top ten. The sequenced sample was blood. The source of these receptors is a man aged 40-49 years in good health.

The CDR3 DNA sequence: TGCGCCAGCAGCCTATCCAGGGGAGTTGGGGAGACCCAGTACTTC. Its protein is CASSLSRGVGETQYF. The chain carries TRBV4-3 and TRBJ2-5; D perhaps matches TRBD1 (6 bases). This CDR3 is 15 amino acids long. The ends were cut back, 4 bases at V and 5 bases at J, with 17 bases in the middle. The V gene's germline CDR1 is LGHNA and CDR2 YSLEER.

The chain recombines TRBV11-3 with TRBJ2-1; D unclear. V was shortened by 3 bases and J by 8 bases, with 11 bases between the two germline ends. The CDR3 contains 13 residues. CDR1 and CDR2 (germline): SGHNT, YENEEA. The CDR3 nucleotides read TGTGCCAGCAGCTTGGCTACTCCCCATGAGCAGTTCTTC. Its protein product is CASSLATPHEQFF. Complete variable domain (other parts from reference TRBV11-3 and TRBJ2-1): EAGVVQSPRYKIIEKKQPVAFWCNPISGHNTLYWYLQNLGQGPELLIRYENEEAVDDSQLPKDRFSAERLKGVDSTLKIQPAELGDSAVYLCASSLATPHEQFFGPGTRLTVL.

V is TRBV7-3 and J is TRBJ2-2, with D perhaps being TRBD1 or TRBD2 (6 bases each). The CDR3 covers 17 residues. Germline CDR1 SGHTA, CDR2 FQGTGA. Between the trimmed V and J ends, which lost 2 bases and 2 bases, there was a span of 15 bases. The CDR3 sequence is CASSLQIIGGNTGELFF. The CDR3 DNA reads TGTGCCAGCAGCTTACAGATCATCGGGGGCAACACCGGGGAGCTGTTTTTT.

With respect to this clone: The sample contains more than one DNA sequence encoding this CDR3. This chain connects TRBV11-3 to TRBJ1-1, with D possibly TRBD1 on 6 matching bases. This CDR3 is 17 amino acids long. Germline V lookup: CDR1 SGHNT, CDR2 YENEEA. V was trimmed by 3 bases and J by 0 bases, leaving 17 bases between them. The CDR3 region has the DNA TGTGCCAGCAGCTTTCCCCGCAGGGGCCCCATGAACACTGAAGCTTTCTTT. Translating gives CASSFPRRGPMNTEAFF.

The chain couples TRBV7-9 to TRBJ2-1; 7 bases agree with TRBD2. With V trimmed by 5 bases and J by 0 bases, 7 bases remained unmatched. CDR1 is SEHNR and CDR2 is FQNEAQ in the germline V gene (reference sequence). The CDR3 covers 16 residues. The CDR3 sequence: CASSPWGGFSYNEQFF. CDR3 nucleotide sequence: TGTGCCAGCAGCCCCTGGGGGGGGTTCTCCTACAATGAGCAGTTCTTC.

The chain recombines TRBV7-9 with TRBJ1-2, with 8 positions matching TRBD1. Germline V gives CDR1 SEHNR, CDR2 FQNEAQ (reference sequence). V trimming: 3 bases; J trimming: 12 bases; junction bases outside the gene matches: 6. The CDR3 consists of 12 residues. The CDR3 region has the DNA TGTGCCAGCAGCTTCGACAGGGGCGTAAACACCTTC. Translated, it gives CASSFDRGVNTF.

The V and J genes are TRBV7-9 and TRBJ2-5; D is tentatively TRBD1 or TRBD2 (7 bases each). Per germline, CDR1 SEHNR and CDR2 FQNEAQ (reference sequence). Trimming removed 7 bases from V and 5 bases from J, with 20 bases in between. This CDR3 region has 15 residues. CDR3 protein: CASNSRGTIRETQYF. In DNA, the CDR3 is TGTGCCAGCAACTCCAGGGGGACTATCCGGGAGACCCAGTACTTC.

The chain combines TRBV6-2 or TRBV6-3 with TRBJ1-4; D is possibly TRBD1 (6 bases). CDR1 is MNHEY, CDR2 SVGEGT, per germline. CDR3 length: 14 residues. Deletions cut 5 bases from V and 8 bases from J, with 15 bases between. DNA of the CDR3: TGTGCCAGCAGTATACGACAGGCGGACGAAAAACTGTTTTTT. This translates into CASSIRQADEKLFF.

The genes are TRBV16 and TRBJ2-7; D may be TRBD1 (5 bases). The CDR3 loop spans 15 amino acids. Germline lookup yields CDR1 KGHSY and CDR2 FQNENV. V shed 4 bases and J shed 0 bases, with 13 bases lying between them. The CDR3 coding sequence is TGTGCCAGCAGCCCCGGCCAGGGCCCCTCCTACGAGCAGTACTTC. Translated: CASSPGQGPSYEQYF.

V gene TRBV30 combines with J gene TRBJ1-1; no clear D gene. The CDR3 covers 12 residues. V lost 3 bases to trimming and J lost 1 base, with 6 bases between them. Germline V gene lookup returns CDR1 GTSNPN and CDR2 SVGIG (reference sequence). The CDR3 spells CAWRWGNTEAFF. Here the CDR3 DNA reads TGTGCCTGGAGATGGGGGAACACTGAAGCTTTCTTT.

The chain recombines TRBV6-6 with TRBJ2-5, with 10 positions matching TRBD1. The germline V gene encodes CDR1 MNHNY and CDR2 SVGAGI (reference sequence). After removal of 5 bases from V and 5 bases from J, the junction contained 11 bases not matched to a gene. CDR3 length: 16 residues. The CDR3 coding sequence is TGTGCCAGCAGTCCCCTCGGGACAGGGGTTTCGGAGACCCAGTACTTC. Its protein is CASSPLGTGVSETQYF.

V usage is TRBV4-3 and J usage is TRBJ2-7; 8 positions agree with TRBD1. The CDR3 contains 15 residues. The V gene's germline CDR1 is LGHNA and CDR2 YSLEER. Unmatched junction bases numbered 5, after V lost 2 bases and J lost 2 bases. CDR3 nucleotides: TGCGCCAGCAGCCAATGGGACAGGCCAACCTACGAGCAGTACTTC. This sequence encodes CASSQWDRPTYEQYF.

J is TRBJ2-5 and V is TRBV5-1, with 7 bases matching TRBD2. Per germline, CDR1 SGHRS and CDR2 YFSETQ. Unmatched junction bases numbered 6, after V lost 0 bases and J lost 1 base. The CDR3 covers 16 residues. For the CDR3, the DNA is TGCGCCAGCAGCTTGGTGCGGGAGCCTTTCCAAGAGACCCAGTACTTC. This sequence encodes CASSLVREPFQETQYF.

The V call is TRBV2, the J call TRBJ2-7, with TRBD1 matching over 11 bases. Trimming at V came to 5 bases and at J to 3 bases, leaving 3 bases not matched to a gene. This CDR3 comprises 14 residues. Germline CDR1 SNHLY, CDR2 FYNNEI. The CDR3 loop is CASSKGTGGYEQYF. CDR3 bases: TGTGCCAGCAGTAAGGGGACAGGGGGCTACGAGCAGTACTTC. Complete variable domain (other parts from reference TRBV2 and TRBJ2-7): EPEVTQTPSHQVTQMGQEVILRCVPISNHLYFYWYRQILGQKVEFLVSFYNNEISEKSEIFDDQFSVERPDGSNFTLKIRSTKLEDSAMYFCASSKGTGGYEQYFGPGTRLTVT.

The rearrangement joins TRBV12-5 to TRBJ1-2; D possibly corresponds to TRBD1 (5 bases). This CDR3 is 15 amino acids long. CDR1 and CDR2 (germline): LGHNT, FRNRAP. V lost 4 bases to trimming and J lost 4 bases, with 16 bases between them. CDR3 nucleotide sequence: TGTGCTAGTGGTTATTCTCTCGACAGCTTCTATGGCTACACCTTC. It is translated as CASGYSLDSFYGYTF.

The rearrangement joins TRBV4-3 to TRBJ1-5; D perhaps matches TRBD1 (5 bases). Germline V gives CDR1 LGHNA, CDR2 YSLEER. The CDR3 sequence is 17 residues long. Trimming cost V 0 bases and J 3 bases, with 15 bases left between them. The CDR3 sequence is CASSQDLGARANQPQHF. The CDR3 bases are TGCGCCAGCAGCCAAGATCTCGGGGCCAGGGCCAATCAGCCCCAGCATTTT.

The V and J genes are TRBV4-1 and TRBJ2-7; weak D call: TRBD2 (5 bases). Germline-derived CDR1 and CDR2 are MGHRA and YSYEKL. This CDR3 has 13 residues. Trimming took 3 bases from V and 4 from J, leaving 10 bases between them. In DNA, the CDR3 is TGCGCCAGCAGCCATGGGTGGAGGTACGAGCAGTACTTC. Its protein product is CASSHGWRYEQYF.

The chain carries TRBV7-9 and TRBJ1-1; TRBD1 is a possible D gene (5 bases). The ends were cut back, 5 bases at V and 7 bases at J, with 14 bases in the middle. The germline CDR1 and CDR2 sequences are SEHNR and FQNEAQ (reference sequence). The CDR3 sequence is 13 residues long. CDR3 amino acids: CASSGGDFDEAFF. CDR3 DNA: TGTGCCAGCAGCGGGGGGGACTTTGATGAAGCTTTCTTT. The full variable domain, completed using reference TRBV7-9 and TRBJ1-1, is DTGVSQNPRHKITKRGQNVTFRCDPISEHNRLYWYRQTLGQGPEFLTYFQNEAQLEKSRLLSDRFSAERPKGSFSTLEIQRTEQGDSAMYLCASSGGDFDEAFFGQGTRLTVV.

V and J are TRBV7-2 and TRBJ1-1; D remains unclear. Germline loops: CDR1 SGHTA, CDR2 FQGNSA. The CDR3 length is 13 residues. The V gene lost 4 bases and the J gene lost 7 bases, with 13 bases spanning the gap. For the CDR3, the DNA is TGTGCCAGCAGCTCCGCCGGTTGGTTTGAAGCTTTCTTT. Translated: CASSSAGWFEAFF.

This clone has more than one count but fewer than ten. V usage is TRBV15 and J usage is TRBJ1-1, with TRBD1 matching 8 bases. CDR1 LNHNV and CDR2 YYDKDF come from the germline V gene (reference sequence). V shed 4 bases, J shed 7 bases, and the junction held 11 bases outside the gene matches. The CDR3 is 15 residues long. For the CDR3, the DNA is TGTGCCACCAGCATGCGGACAGGGAGACCCCTTGAAGCTTTCTTT. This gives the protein CATSMRTGRPLEAFF.

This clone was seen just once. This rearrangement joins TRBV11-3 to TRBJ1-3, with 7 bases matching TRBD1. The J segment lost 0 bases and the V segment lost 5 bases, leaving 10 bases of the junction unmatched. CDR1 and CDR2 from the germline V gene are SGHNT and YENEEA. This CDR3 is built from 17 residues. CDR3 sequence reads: CASSPRVRGSSGNTIYF. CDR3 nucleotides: TGTGCCAGCAGCCCTCGCGTCAGGGGGTCCTCTGGAAACACCATATATTTT. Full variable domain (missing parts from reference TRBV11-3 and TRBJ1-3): EAGVVQSPRYKIIEKKQPVAFWCNPISGHNTLYWYLQNLGQGPELLIRYENEEAVDDSQLPKDRFSAERLKGVDSTLKIQPAELGDSAVYLCASSPRVRGSSGNTIYFGEGSWLTVV.

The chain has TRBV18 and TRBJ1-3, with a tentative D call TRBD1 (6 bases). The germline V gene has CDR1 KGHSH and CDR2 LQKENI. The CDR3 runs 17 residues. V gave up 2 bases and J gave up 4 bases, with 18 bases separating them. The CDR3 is CASSPSARGAGGNTIYF. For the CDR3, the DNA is TGTGCCAGCTCACCATCAGCAAGGGGGGCCGGAGGAAACACCATATATTTT.

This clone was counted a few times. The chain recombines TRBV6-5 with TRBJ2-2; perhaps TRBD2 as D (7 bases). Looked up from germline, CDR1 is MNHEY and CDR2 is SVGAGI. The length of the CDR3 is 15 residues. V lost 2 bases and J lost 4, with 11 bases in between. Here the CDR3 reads CASSYNGGRTGELFF. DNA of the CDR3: TGTGCCAGCAGTTACAACGGGGGGCGCACCGGGGAGCTGTTTTTT.